The 32 T cell receptor beta chains listed next were all sequenced from one sample in a study of T cells in women clearing cervical HPV infection. Assay used: immunoSEQ multiplex PCR; TCRdb lists only in-frame clones, some missing. The listing contains some 26,000 clones. Sequencing used blood buffy coat. Receptor source: a woman between 18 and 70 years old with a cervical HPV16 infection that either progressed to CIN3+ or cleared (not recorded which).

About this clone: The read terminates 3 residues before the CDR3 end, so the remaining end is supplied by the germline J gene. This chain links TRBV20-1 with TRBJ1-2; 11 bases line up with TRBD1. From germline, CDR1 is DFQATT and CDR2 SNEGSKA (reference sequence). V was pared by 6 bases and J by 3 bases, with 3 bases of the junction left unmatched. The CDR3 extends over 13 amino acids. CDR3 protein: CSARTGGDYGYTF. Partial CDR3 DNA: TGCAGTGCGAGGACAGGGGGCGACTATGGC.

CDR3 residues: CSAYVDREYGYTF. Partial CDR3 DNA: TGCAGTGCTTATGTGGACAGGGAGTATGGC. This chain uses TRBV20-1 with TRBJ1-2; TRBD1 matches 8 bases. The CDR3 extends 3 residues past the end of the read, so its final part is completed from the germline J gene. The CDR3 contains 13 residues. Per germline, CDR1 DFQATT and CDR2 SNEGSKA (reference sequence). The V segment lost 5 bases and the J segment 5 bases; nucleotides outside the gene matches: 7.

For this clone: The CDR3 end falls 3 residues outside the read, so it is completed with the germline J gene. This same CDR3 is encoded by further DNA sequences in the sample. The genes are TRBV11-2 and TRBJ1-3, with D possibly matching TRBD1 (5 bases). Looked up from germline, CDR1 is SGHAT and CDR2 is FQNNGV. The germline V and J ends were trimmed by 5 bases and 4 bases, with 12 bases remaining between them. The CDR3 contains 14 residues. CDR3: CASSQGTLGNTIYF. CDR3 DNA (partial): TGTGCCAGCAGCCAGGGTACTCTAGGAAACACC.

Comment on this clone: The read comes to an end 3 residues before the CDR3 does, leaving the germline J gene to fill in the end. The chain links TRBV20-1 to TRBJ2-1, with TRBD2 as a possible D gene (5 bases). This CDR3 is 12 amino acids long. Deletions cut 7 bases from V and 4 bases from J, with 11 bases between. CDR1 and CDR2 from the germline V gene are DFQATT and SNEGSKA (reference sequence). The CDR3 sequence: CSVLDWYNEQFF. CDR3 DNA (partial): TGCAGTGTCCTGGACTGGTACAATGAG.

As to this clone: The read terminates 3 residues ahead of where the CDR3 ends, so the germline J gene completes it. V is TRBV5-5 and J is TRBJ2-7; 7 positions match TRBD2. V lost 1 base to trimming and J lost 0 bases; unmatched junction nucleotides: 4. The CDR3 runs 15 residues. Per germline, CDR1 SGHKS and CDR2 YYEKEE (reference sequence). This CDR3 reads CASSLTGGNSYEQYF. CDR3 DNA, as far as it was read: TGTGCCAGCAGCTTGACGGGGGGAAACTCCTACGAG.

Remarks on this clone: The CDR3 end falls 3 residues outside the read, so it is completed with the germline J gene. The chain has TRBV7-2 and TRBJ1-2; D not certain. This CDR3 is 13 amino acids long. Germline lookup yields CDR1 SGHTA and CDR2 FQGNSA. Incomplete CDR3 DNA: TGTGCCAGCAGCTTAGGGTTAAACTACGAC. Translated: CASSLGLNYD. The CDR3 reads in full as CASSLGLNYDYTF.

About this clone: The CDR3 end lies 3 residues beyond the end of the read and is filled in from the germline J gene. The chain uses TRBV5-5 and TRBJ1-2; perhaps TRBD1 as D (5 bases). There are 15 residues in the CDR3. CDR1 SGHKS and CDR2 YYEKEE come from the germline V gene (reference sequence). The CDR3 DNA, read in part, is TGTGCCAGCAGCTCTTCCGGGAGACAGCTGACGGGC. Translating gives CASSSSGRQLTG. The full CDR3 is CASSSSGRQLTGYTF.

As for this clone: The read ends 3 residues before the CDR3 terminus; that terminus is restored from the germline J gene. V usage is TRBV2 and J usage is TRBJ1-4; a weak D match, TRBD1 (6 bases). Trimming pared 3 bases from V and 8 bases from J, leaving 16 bases between. The CDR3 contains 15 residues. Germline CDR1 is SNHLY and CDR2 is FYNNEI. Partial CDR3 DNA: TGTGCCAGCAGTGAGACCCGACAGGCTTCCGAAAAA. This codes for CASSETRQASEK. The entire CDR3 protein is CASSETRQASEKLFF.

Points on this clone: The read falls 3 residues short of the CDR3 end, and the missing part is taken from the germline J gene. The gene calls are TRBV20-1 and TRBJ2-1, with a tentative D call TRBD2 (5 bases). The CDR3 consists of 17 residues. Trimming removed 0 bases from V and 1 base from J, with 16 bases in between. Germline V gives CDR1 DFQATT, CDR2 SNEGSKA (reference sequence). The CDR3 bases that were read are TGCAGTGCTAGAGATCCAAGTAGCGCCCCATCCTACAATGAG. Its protein is CSARDPSSAPSYNE. The full-length CDR3 reads as CSARDPSSAPSYNEQFF.

The sequenced CDR3 bases are TGTGCCAGCAGCCAGGGACAGGGGTCCTACAATGAG. Protein: CASSQGQGSYNE. The CDR3 in its entirety is CASSQGQGSYNEQFF. This chain connects TRBV14 to TRBJ2-1; 10 bases are shared with TRBD1. The read terminates 3 residues before the CDR3 end, so the remaining end is supplied by the germline J gene. The CDR3 totals 15 residues. CDR1 and CDR2 (germline): SGHDN, FVKESK. The junction had 0 bases not matched to a gene; V was cut back by 3 bases and J by 1 base.

Comments on this clone: The CDR3 end falls 3 residues outside the read, so it is completed with the germline J gene. The chain employs TRBV19 and TRBJ1-3; a possible D gene is TRBD1 (5 bases). CDR3 length: 14 amino acids. CDR1 is LNHDA and CDR2 is SQIVND in the germline V gene (reference sequence). Trimming left V 7 bases short and J 0 bases short, with 10 bases between. Partial CDR3 DNA: TGTGCCAGTACATCGGGGGGCTCTGGAAACACC. Protein sequence: CASTSGGSGNT. The full CDR3 protein reads CASTSGGSGNTIYF.

As concerns this clone: The read ends 3 residues shy of where the CDR3 ends; the end is completed using the germline J gene. This sequence joins TRBV29-1 and TRBJ2-3; perhaps D is TRBD1 or TRBD2 (5 bases each). This CDR3 region has 12 residues. Looked up from germline, CDR1 is SQVTM and CDR2 is ANQGSEA. The V end lost 3 bases, the J end lost 5 bases, and 9 bases lay between the germline ends. The CDR3 here is CSVDEGKDTQYF. CDR3 bases read: TGCAGCGTTGATGAGGGGAAAGATACG.

Worth noting for this clone: The observed sequence ends 3 residues before the CDR3 terminus, with the missing tail filled in from the germline J gene. The V call is TRBV29-1, the J call TRBJ1-1; no firm D call. The CDR3 runs to 11 residues. Germline lookup yields CDR1 SQVTM and CDR2 ANQGSEA. Trimming took 1 base from V and 5 from J, leaving 5 bases between them. CDR3 in amino acids: CSVEGATEAFF. The CDR3 DNA, read in part, is TGCAGCGTTGAAGGGGCGACTGAA.

Regarding this clone: Sequencing ends 3 residues short of the CDR3 end; the germline J gene provides the rest. The chain recombines TRBV4-1 with TRBJ2-2; D gene ambiguous. V was cut by 8 bases and J by 4 bases, with 8 bases left in between. CDR3 length: 12 amino acids. The germline gives CDR1 MGHRA, CDR2 YSYEKL. CDR3 DNA (partial): TGCGCCAGCGGAACGGGCACCGGGGAG. Protein sequence: CASGTGTGE. The entire CDR3 is CASGTGTGELFF.

The DNA read from the CDR3 is TGTGCCAGCAGCTTAGATGGGGGGAGAAACACTGAA. This codes for CASSLDGGRNTE. The complete CDR3 protein is CASSLDGGRNTEAFF. The genes are TRBV7-8 and TRBJ1-1, with a tentative D call TRBD1 (5 bases). From the germline J gene comes the end of the CDR3, since the read stops 3 residues before it. CDR1 SGHVS and CDR2 FQNEAQ come from the germline V gene. Trimming shortened V by 1 base and J by 2 bases, and 11 bases separated the two germline ends. This CDR3 has 15 amino acids.

Details on this clone: The observed sequence ends 3 residues before the CDR3 terminus, with the missing tail filled in from the germline J gene. The genes are TRBV18 and TRBJ1-2; 7 nucleotides line up with TRBD1. The CDR3 contains 15 residues. Germline lookup yields CDR1 KGHSH and CDR2 LQKENI. CDR3 loop: CASSLGDSFSYGYTF. The part of the CDR3 DNA that was read is TGTGCCAGCTCACTGGGGGACAGTTTCTCCTACGGG.

About this clone itself: Sequencing ends 3 residues short of the CDR3 end; the germline J gene provides the rest. This rearrangement joins TRBV20-1 to TRBJ2-7, with D possibly TRBD1 on 5 matching bases. The germline V and J ends were trimmed by 6 bases and 1 base, with 10 bases remaining between them. This CDR3 has 12 residues. Germline V gives CDR1 DFQATT, CDR2 SNEGSKA (reference sequence). The sequenced CDR3 bases are TGCAGTGCCAATACAGGATCCTACGAG. Amino acid sequence: CSANTGSYE. The full CDR3 sequence reads CSANTGSYEQYF.

Comment on this clone: The CDR3 end lies 3 residues beyond the end of the read and is filled in from the germline J gene. The genes are TRBV7-6 and TRBJ1-5; D gene unclear. The V gene's germline CDR1 is SGHVS and CDR2 FNYEAQ. The CDR3 has 14 residues. The covered CDR3 bases are TGTGCCAGCAGCGCGGCTCCCACCGGAGATCCC. As protein: CASSAAPTGDP. The CDR3, in full, reads CASSAAPTGDPQHF. Combining the CDR3 with reference TRBV7-6 and TRBJ1-5 gives the whole variable domain GAGVSQSPRYKVTKRGQDVALRCDPISGHVSLYWYRQALGQGPEFLTYFNYEAQQDKSGLPNDRFSAERPEGSISTLTIQRTEQRDSAMYRCASSAAPTGDPQHFGDGTRLSIL.

With regard to this clone: The junction departs from germline at one end; a sequencing error may be responsible. The read terminates 3 residues before the CDR3 end, so the remaining end is supplied by the germline J gene. J is TRBJ2-1 and V is TRBV4-2, with 11 nucleotides matching TRBD1. CDR1 and CDR2 from the germline V gene are LGHNA and YNFKEQ. CDR3 length equals 15 residues. The CDR3 DNA, read in part, is TGCGCCAGCAGCCAAGGGACAGGGGGCTACAATGAG. This codes for CASSQGTGGYNE. The full CDR3 is CASSQGTGGYNEQFF.

To note about this clone: Read coverage stops 3 residues before the CDR3 terminus; the germline J gene supplies the remainder. V is TRBV18 and J is TRBJ1-2; TRBD1 matches at 11 bases. CDR1 is KGHSH and CDR2 is LQKENI in the germline V gene. The CDR3 totals 15 residues. CDR3 bases read: TGTGCCAGCTCACTAGGGACAGGGGGAAATAATGAC. Translating gives CASSLGTGGNND. In full, the CDR3 reads CASSLGTGGNNDYTF.

As regards this clone: The junction shows a germline mismatch at one end, possibly a read error. Coverage ceases 3 residues before the CDR3 finishes, and the germline J gene fills in the end. The V gene is TRBV4-2, the J gene TRBJ2-7; TRBD2 is a possible D gene (5 bases). There are 15 residues in the CDR3. In germline, CDR1 is LGHNA, CDR2 YNFKEQ. The CDR3: CASSQDWVSASEQYF. The sequenced part of the CDR3 DNA is TGCGCCAGCAGCCAAGATTGGGTTAGCGCCTCCGAG.

As for this clone: Sequencing ends 3 residues short of the CDR3 end; the germline J gene provides the rest. The rearrangement links TRBV7-2 to TRBJ2-3; TRBD2 is a possible D gene (7 bases). This CDR3 spans 14 amino acids. V was pared by 6 bases and J by 1 base, with 11 bases between. Per the germline V gene, CDR1 is SGHTA and CDR2 is FQGNSA. The CDR3 sequence is CASSGGAGTDTQYF. The covered CDR3 bases are TGTGCCAGCAGTGGGGGGGCAGGCACAGATACG.

A word on this clone: From the germline J gene comes the end of the CDR3, since the read stops 3 residues before it. The chain uses TRBV20-1 and TRBJ2-3; weak D call: TRBD2 (6 bases). CDR3 length equals 18 residues. V was shortened by 1 base and J by 0 bases, with 20 bases between the two germline ends. CDR1 is DFQATT and CDR2 is SNEGSKA in the germline V gene (reference sequence). CDR3: CSARGRRAGQPSTDTQYF. The part of the CDR3 DNA that was read is TGCAGTGCTAGAGGGAGGAGGGCGGGGCAACCTAGCACAGATACG.

Comment on this clone: The read gets to within 3 residues of the CDR3 end, and the germline J gene fills in the rest. J is TRBJ1-1 and V is TRBV18; 8 bases match TRBD1. In germline, CDR1 is KGHSH, CDR2 LQKENI. The CDR3 has 16 residues. Unmatched junction bases numbered 10, after V lost 4 bases and J lost 3 bases. CDR3 in amino acids: CASSRPQTGADTEAFF. CDR3 DNA (partial): TGTGCCAGCTCACGCCCCCAGACAGGGGCAGACACTGAA.

Comments on this clone: The read halts 3 residues ahead of the CDR3 end, with the missing end drawn from the germline J gene. This rearrangement joins TRBV19 to TRBJ2-3, with a tentative D call TRBD2 (5 bases). Per the germline V gene, CDR1 is LNHDA and CDR2 is SQIVND (reference sequence). The V gene lost 7 bases and the J gene lost 1 base, with 9 bases spanning the gap. The CDR3 spans 13 residues. The CDR3 reads CASTDSGTDTQYF. The covered CDR3 bases are TGTGCCAGTACCGATAGCGGCACAGATACG.

Regarding this clone: The CDR3 end falls 3 residues outside the read, so it is completed with the germline J gene. The V call is TRBV5-1, the J call TRBJ1-4, with 8 bases aligning to TRBD1. The CDR3 spans 15 residues. Germline CDR1 reads SGHRS; CDR2 reads YFSETQ. Partial CDR3 DNA: TGCGCCAGCAGCTTGTCCGGACAGGGAGCTTCACCA. Translation: CASSLSGQGASP. Given in full, the CDR3 is CASSLSGQGASPLFF.

Comments on this clone: The sequenced fragment ends 3 residues before the CDR3 boundary, so the rest is inferred from the germline J gene. The chain carries TRBV19 and TRBJ1-1; no clear D. The CDR3 extends over 14 amino acids. V lost 3 bases and J 3 bases, leaving 11 bases between the germline ends. Looked up from germline, CDR1 is LNHDA and CDR2 is SQIVND (reference sequence). The sequenced CDR3 bases are TGTGCCAGTAGTATTGGCAGAAGGGACACTGAA. It specifies CASSIGRRDTE. In full, the CDR3 is CASSIGRRDTEAFF.

Concerning this clone itself: Read data end 3 residues before the CDR3 end; the end is taken from the germline J gene. The chain employs TRBV7-2 and TRBJ2-3; no firm D call. Deletions cut 8 bases from V and 1 base from J, with 10 bases between. CDR1 SGHTA and CDR2 FQGNSA come from the germline V gene. CDR3 length: 13 amino acids. The CDR3 sequence: CASLVQGTDTQYF. The DNA read from the CDR3 is TGTGCCAGCCTTGTCCAGGGCACAGATACG.

CDR3 bases read: TGTGCTAGTGGTTTGGCCCCCGCTACCGACGGGTACTCCTACGAG. Protein sequence: CASGLAPATDGYSYE. The entire CDR3 protein is CASGLAPATDGYSYEQYF. V is TRBV12-5 and J is TRBJ2-7; unclear D gene. The DNA ends 3 residues before the CDR3 does, and the rest of the CDR3 is filled in from the germline J gene. The CDR3 totals 18 residues. CDR1 LGHNT and CDR2 FRNRAP come from the germline V gene. V was cut by 1 base and J by 0 bases, with 19 bases left in between.

CDR3 DNA, as far as it was read: TGTGCCAGCAGCATCGACAGGGGAAGAGAGACC. This translates into CASSIDRGRET. The whole CDR3 reads CASSIDRGRETQYF. The V call is TRBV7-2, the J call TRBJ2-5; 8 bases are a match to TRBD1. The sequenced fragment ends 3 residues before the CDR3 boundary, so the rest is inferred from the germline J gene. The V gene end was trimmed by 5 bases and the J gene end by 4 bases; junction bases not matched to a gene: 6. Germline V gene sequence: CDR1 SGHTA, CDR2 FQGNSA. The CDR3 loop spans 14 amino acids.

A note on this clone: The read is 3 residues too short to cover the CDR3 end, so that end is filled in from the germline J gene. This chain connects TRBV2 to TRBJ2-5; D is ambiguous. Germline CDR1 reads SNHLY; CDR2 reads FYNNEI. Trimming left V 2 bases short and J 7 bases short, with 8 bases between. The CDR3 totals 12 residues. CDR3 bases read: TGTGCCAGCAGTGAACCGGTCGGGACC. Protein product: CASSEPVGT. The entire CDR3 protein reads CASSEPVGTQYF. Looking up the rest from reference TRBV2 and TRBJ2-5 gives the full variable domain: EPEVTQTPSHQVTQMGQEVILRCVPISNHLYFYWYRQILGQKVEFLVSFYNNEISEKSEIFDDQFSVERPDGSNFTLKIRSTKLEDSAMYFCASSEPVGTQYFGPGTRLLVL.

Comment on this clone: The CDR3 goes on 3 residues after the read ends, and that part is filled in from the germline J gene. The gene calls are TRBV19 and TRBJ2-1, with TRBD2 matching over 10 bases. The V gene's germline CDR1 is LNHDA and CDR2 SQIVND (reference sequence). The CDR3 extends over 15 amino acids. V lost 9 bases, J lost 1 base, and 6 bases stayed unmatched. CDR3 residues: CASTLLAGSYNEQFF. The part of the CDR3 DNA that was read is TGTGCCAGCACCCTACTAGCGGGGTCCTACAATGAG.